This is a list of T cell receptor beta chains from one sample in a study of T cell responses to AZD1222 COVID-19 vaccine. Method: immunoSEQ multiplex PCR; TCRdb's copy keeps in-frame clones and lacks some. The sample lists some 190,000 clones, approximately 92% occurring once. The specimen comprised peripheral blood, sampled on day 0 of AZD1222 vaccination. The origin of the receptors is an adult in good health. The CDR3 runs from the conserved cysteine through the conserved F or W. Each record gives: V gene, D gene, J gene, clone size, CDR3 length, CDR3 DNA, CDR3 protein. A D gene is named only where the DNA matches it firmly. The listing skips clone size in some rows; elsewhere it reads once, few, many or a size class.

TRBV3-1/TRBV3-2,TRBD2,TRBJ2-5,once,16,TGTGCCAGCAGCATTACCCCCGGGGGGACCCAAGAGACCCAGTACTTC,CASSITPGGTQETQYF
TRBV10-3,-,TRBJ1-6,-,15,TGTGCCATCAGTGAGTACCAGGGTAATAATTCACCCCTCCACTTT,CAISEYQGNNSPLHF
TRBV28,TRBD1,TRBJ2-7,-,13,TGTGCCAGCAGTGGGGGACAGACCTACGAGCAGTACTTC,CASSGGQTYEQYF
TRBV5-6,-,TRBJ2-6,-,17,TGTGCCAGCAGCTCCTACCGCTACGACTCTGGGGCCAACGTCCTGACTTTC,CASSSYRYDSGANVLTF
TRBV24-1,TRBD1,TRBJ1-2,-,13,TGTGCCACCAGTGCCACAGGGGAGAGTGGCTACACCTTC,CATSATGESGYTF
TRBV9,-,TRBJ2-6,-,13,TGTGCCAGCAAGAAATCTGGGGCCAACGTCCTGACTTTC,CASKKSGANVLTF
TRBV6-2/TRBV6-3,TRBD1,TRBJ2-7,-,19,TGTGCCAGCAGTAACTCCGGGGACAGGGGGCGCCCGGGGGTCTACGAGCAGTACTTC,CASSNSGDRGRPGVYEQYF
TRBV18,-,TRBJ1-1,-,13,TGTGCCAGCTCACCACCGATGGACACTGAAGCTTTCTTT,CASSPPMDTEAFF
TRBV18,-,TRBJ1-1,-,16,TGTGCCAGCTCACCACCTCCGGGGGCATCTAGCGGTGAAGCTTTCTTT,CASSPPPGASSGEAFF
TRBV13,-,TRBJ2-1,-,12,TGTGCCAGCAGCTTAGGGGTGACACGGGAATTCTTC,CASSLGVTREFF
TRBV12-5,TRBD1,TRBJ1-1,-,15,TGTGCTAGTGGTTTGAACGGTCGACAGGGGATTGAAGCTTTCTTT,CASGLNGRQGIEAFF